This T cell receptor (beta chain) was found in a study of cytomegalovirus exposure and HLA in healthy donors. Regarding the study as a whole: In an earlier analysis, in around 590 donors, most V segments appeared productive either ~90% or ~30% of the time. The only immune exposure information that was available was CMV serostatus. Owing to their indistinguishability, certain V segments, notably TRBV6-2 and TRBV6-3, were excluded. Researchers catalogued approximately 160 TCR beta chains as cytomegalovirus-associated.

This clone turned up a few times. Antigen specificity is unknown. V was clipped by 7 bases and J by 3 bases; unmatched bases: 10. From germline, CDR1 is MNHNS and CDR2 SASEGT. This CDR3 contains 15 residues. The primer mix had 60 Vbeta and 13 Jbeta primers. Using immunoSEQ multiplex PCR, the repertoire was profiled, and TCRdb retains in-frame clones only, with some absent. The table has under 95,000 clones, more than 70% seen once; the top ten hold about 12%. The chain employs TRBV6-1 and TRBJ2-3; 7 bases are shared with TRBD1. Material: PBMCs. This TCR was sampled from a woman aged 40 to 49 in good health and CMV-seropositive. CDR3: CASMHSGRGTDTQYF. CDR3 coding DNA: TGTGCCAGCATGCATTCGGGCAGGGGGACAGATACGCAGTATTTT.